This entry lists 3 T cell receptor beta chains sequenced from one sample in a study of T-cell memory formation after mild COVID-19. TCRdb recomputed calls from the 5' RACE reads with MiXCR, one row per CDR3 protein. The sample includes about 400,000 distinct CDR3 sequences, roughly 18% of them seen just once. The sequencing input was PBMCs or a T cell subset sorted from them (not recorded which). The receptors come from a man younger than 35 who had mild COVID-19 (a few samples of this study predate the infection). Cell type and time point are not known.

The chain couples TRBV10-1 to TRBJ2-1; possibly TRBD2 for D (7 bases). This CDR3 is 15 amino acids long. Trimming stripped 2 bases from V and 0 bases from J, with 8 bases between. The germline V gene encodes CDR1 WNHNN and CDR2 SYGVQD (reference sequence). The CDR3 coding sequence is TGCGCCAGCAGTGAGAGGGGGGGCTCCTACAATGAGCAGTTCTTC. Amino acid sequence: CASSERGGSYNEQFF.

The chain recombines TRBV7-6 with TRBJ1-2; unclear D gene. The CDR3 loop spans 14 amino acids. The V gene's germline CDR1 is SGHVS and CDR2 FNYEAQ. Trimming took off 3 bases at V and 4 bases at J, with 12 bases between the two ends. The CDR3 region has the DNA TGTGCCAGCAGCTTCGGGGATGCCGTCTATGGCTACACCTTC. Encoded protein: CASSFGDAVYGYTF.

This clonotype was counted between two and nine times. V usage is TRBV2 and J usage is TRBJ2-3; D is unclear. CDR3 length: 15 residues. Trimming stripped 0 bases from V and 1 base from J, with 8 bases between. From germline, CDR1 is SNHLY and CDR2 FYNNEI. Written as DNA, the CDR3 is TGTGCCAGCAGTGAAGCTGCCGGGCGCACAGATACGCAGTATTTT. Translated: CASSEAAGRTDTQYF.